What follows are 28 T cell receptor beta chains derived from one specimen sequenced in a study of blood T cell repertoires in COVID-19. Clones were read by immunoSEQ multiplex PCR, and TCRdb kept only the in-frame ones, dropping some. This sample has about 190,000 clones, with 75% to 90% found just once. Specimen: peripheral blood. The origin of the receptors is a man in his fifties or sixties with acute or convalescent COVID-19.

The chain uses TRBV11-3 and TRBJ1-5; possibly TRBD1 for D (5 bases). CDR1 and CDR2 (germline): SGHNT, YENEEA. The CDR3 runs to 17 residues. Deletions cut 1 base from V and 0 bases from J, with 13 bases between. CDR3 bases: TGTGCCAGCAGCTTAGGCGGGGCCTACTATAGCAATCAGCCCCAGCATTTT. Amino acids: CASSLGGAYYSNQPQHF.

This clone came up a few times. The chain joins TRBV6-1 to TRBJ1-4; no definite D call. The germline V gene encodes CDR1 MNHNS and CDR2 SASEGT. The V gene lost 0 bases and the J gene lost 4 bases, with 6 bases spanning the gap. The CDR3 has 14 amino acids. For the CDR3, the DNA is TGTGCCAGCAGTGAAGCAGAGATTAATGAAAAACTGTTTTTT. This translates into CASSEAEINEKLFF.

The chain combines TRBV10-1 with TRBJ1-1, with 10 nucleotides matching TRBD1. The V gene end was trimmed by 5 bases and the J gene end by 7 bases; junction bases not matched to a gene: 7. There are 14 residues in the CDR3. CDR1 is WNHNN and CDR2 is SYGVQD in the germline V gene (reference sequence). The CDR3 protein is CASSKWTGGFEAFF. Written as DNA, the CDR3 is TGCGCCAGCAGTAAATGGACAGGGGGATTTGAAGCTTTCTTT.

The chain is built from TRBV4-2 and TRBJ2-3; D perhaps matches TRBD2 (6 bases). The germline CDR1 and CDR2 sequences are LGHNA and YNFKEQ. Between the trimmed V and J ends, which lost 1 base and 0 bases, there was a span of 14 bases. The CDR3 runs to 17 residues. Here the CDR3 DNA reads TGTGCCAGCAGCCAAGCCGCGGCGGGGACTAGCACAGATACGCAGTATTTT. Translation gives CASSQAAAGTSTDTQYF.

As DNA, the CDR3 is TGTGCCAGCAGCTCAACTGGGGGGGGCGGAAACACCATATATTTT. This encodes CASSSTGGGGNTIYF. This rearrangement joins TRBV7-2 to TRBJ1-3, with a tentative D call TRBD1 (6 bases). V dropped 4 bases and J dropped 4 bases, with 14 bases sitting between them. Looked up from germline, CDR1 is SGHTA and CDR2 is FQGNSA. The CDR3 runs to 15 residues.

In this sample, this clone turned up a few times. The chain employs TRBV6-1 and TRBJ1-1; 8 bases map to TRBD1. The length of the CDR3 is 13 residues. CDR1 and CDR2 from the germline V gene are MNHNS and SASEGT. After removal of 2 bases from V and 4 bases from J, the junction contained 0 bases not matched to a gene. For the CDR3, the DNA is TGTGCCAGCAGTGAACAGGGGGCCACTGAAGCTTTCTTT. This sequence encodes CASSEQGATEAFF.

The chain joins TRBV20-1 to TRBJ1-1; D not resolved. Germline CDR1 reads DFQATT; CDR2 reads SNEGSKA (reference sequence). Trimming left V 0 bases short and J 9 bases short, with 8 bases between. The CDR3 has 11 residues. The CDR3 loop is CSARDPRKAFF. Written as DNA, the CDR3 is TGCAGTGCTAGAGATCCGAGAAAAGCTTTCTTT.

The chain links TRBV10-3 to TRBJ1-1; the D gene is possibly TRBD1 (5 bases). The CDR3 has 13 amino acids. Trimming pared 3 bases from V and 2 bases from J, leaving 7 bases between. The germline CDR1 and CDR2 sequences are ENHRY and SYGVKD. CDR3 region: CAISEGANTEAFF. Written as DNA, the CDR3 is TGTGCCATCAGTGAAGGGGCTAACACTGAAGCTTTCTTT.

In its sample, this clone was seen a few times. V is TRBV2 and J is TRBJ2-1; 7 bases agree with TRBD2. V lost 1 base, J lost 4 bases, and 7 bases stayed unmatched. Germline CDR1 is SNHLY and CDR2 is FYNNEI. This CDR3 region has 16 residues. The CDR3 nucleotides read TGTGCCAGCAGTGAAGTTAGGCTAGCGGTATACAATGAGCAGTTCTTC. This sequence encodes CASSEVRLAVYNEQFF. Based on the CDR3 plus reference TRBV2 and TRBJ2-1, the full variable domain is EPEVTQTPSHQVTQMGQEVILRCVPISNHLYFYWYRQILGQKVEFLVSFYNNEISEKSEIFDDQFSVERPDGSNFTLKIRSTKLEDSAMYFCASSEVRLAVYNEQFFGPGTRLTVL.

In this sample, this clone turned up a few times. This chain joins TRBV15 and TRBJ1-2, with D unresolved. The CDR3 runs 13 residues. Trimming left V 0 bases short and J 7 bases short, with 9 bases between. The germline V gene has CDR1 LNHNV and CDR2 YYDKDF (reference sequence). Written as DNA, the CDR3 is TGTGCCACCAGCAGAGATGTTACAGCTGGCTACACCTTC. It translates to CATSRDVTAGYTF.

CDR3 coding DNA: TGTGCCATCAGTGAGTCGAACCCCGGGACTGAAGCTTTCTTT. Translated, it gives CAISESNPGTEAFF. The rearrangement joins TRBV10-3 to TRBJ1-1; D unresolved. Germline values: CDR1 ENHRY, CDR2 SYGVKD. Trimming removed 0 bases at V and 5 bases at J, with 10 bases between. The CDR3 extends over 14 amino acids.

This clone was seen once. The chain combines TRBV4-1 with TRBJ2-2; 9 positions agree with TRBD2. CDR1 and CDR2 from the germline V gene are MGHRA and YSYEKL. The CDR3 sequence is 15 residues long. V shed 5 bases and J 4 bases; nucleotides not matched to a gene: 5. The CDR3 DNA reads TGCGCCAGCAGCGTTAGCGGGAGAGGCACCGGGGAGCTGTTTTTT. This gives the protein CASSVSGRGTGELFF.

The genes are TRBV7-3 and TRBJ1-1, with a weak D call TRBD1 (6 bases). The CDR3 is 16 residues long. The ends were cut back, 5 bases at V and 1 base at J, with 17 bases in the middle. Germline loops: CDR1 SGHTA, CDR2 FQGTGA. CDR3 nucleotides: TGTGCCAGCAGCCCAGGGACACTGACGGCGAACACTGAAGCTTTCTTT. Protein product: CASSPGTLTANTEAFF.

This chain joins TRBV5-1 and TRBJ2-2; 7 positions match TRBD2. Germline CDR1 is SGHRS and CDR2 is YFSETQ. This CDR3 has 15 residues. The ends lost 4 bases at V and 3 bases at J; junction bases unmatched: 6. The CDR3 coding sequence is TGCGCCAGCAGCGAACGGGCGGGGGACACCGGGGAGCTGTTTTTT. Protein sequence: CASSERAGDTGELFF. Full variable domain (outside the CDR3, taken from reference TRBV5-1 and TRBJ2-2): KAGVTQTPRYLIKTRGQQVTLSCSPISGHRSVSWYQQTPGQGLQFLFEYFSETQRNKGNFPGRFSGRQFSNSRSEMNVSTLELGDSALYLCASSERAGDTGELFFGEGSRLTVL.

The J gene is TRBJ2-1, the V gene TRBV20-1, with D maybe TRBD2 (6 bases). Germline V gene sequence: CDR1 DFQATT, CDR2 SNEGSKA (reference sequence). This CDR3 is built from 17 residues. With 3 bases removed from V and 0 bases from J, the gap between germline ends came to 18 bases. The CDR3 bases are TGCAGTGCTAGTGCCCTTTCGACTAGGAGCTCCTACAATGAGCAGTTCTTC. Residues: CSASALSTRSSYNEQFF.

CDR3 sequence reads: CASSRTSTSTDTQYF. The CDR3 nucleotides read TGTGCCAGCAGCCGGACTAGCACTAGCACAGATACGCAGTATTTT. This rearrangement joins TRBV7-9 to TRBJ2-3; 8 nucleotides agree with TRBD2. The CDR3 is made up of 15 amino acids. Germline lookup yields CDR1 SEHNR and CDR2 FQNEAQ (reference sequence). After removal of 5 bases from V and 0 bases from J, the junction contained 4 bases not matched to a gene.

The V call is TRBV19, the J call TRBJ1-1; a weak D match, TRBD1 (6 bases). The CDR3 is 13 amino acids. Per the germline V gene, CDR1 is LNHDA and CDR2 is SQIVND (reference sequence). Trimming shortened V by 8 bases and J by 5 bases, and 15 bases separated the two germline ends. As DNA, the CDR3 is TGTGCCAGTCAATACAGGGTGGGGACTGAAGCTTTCTTT. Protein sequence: CASQYRVGTEAFF.

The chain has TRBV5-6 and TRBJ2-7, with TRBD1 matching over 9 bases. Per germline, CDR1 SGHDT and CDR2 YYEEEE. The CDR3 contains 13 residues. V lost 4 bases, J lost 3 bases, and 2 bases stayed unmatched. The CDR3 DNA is TGTGCCAGCAGCCAGGACAGGGGCTACGAGCAGTACTTC. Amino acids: CASSQDRGYEQYF.

DNA of the CDR3: TGCGCCAGCAGCCAGGATCCCCCGACAGCAGGGCGGGAAAAACTGTTTTTT. This encodes CASSQDPPTAGREKLFF. The chain uses TRBV4-3 and TRBJ1-4; D may be TRBD1 (5 bases). This CDR3 contains 17 residues. Between the trimmed V and J ends, which lost 3 bases and 8 bases, there was a span of 22 bases. The germline CDR1 and CDR2 sequences are LGHNA and YSLEER.

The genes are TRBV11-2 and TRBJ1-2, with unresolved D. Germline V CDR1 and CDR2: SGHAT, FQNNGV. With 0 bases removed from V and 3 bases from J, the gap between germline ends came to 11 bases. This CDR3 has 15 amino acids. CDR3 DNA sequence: TGTGCCAGCAGCTTAGAGGCGGCGGGAGACTATGGCTACACCTTC. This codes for CASSLEAAGDYGYTF.

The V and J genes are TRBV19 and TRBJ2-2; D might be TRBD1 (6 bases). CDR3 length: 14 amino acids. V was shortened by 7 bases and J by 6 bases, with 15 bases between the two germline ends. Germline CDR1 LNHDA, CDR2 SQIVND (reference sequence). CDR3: CASKAGDKSGELFF. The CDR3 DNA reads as TGTGCCAGTAAGGCAGGGGATAAATCCGGGGAGCTGTTTTTT.

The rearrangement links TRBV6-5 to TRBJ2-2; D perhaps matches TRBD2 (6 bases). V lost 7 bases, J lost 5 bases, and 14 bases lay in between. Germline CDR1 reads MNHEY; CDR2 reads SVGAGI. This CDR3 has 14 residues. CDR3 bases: TGTGCCAGCAAGTTCAGGGAGGTAACCGGGGAGCTGTTTTTT. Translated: CASKFREVTGELFF.

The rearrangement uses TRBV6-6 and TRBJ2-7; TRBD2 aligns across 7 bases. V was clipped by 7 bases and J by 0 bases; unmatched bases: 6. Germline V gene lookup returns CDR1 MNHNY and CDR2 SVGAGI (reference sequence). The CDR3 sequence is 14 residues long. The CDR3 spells CASMRGSPSYEQYF. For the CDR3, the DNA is TGTGCCAGCATGCGCGGGAGTCCCTCCTACGAGCAGTACTTC.

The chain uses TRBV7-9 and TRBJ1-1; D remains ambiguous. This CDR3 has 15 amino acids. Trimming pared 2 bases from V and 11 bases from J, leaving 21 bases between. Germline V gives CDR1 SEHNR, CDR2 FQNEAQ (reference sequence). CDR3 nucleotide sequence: TGTGCCAGCAGCTTATCGGGGTCAAAGGTGCTCGAGGCTTTCTTT. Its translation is CASSLSGSKVLEAFF. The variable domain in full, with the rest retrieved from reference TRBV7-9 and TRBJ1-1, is DTGVSQNPRHKITKRGQNVTFRCDPISEHNRLYWYRQTLGQGPEFLTYFQNEAQLEKSRLLSDRFSAERPKGSFSTLEIQRTEQGDSAMYLCASSLSGSKVLEAFFGQGTRLTVV.

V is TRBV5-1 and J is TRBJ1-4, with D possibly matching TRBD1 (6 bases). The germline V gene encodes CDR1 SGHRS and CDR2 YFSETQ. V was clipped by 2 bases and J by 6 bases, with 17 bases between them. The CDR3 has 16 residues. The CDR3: CASSLTSRGMDEKLFF. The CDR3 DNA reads TGCGCCAGCAGCTTAACTTCCAGGGGTATGGATGAAAAACTGTTTTTT.

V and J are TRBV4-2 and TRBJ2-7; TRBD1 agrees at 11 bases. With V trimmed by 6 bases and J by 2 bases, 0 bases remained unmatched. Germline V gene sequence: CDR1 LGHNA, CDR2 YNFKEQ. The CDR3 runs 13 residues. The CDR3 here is CASRGQGAYEQYF. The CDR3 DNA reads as TGTGCCAGCAGGGGACAGGGGGCCTACGAGCAGTACTTC.

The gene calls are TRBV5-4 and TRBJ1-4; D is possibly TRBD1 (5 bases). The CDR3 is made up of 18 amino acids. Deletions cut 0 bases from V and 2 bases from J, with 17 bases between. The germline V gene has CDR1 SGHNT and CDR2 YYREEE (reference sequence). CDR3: CASSLGVAGTQTNEKLFF. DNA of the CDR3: TGTGCCAGCAGCTTGGGGGTTGCAGGGACTCAGACTAATGAAAAACTGTTTTTT. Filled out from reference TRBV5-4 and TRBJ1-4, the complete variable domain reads ETGVTQSPTHLIKTRGQQVTLRCSSQSGHNTVSWYQQALGQGPQFIFQYYREEENGRGNFPPRFSGLQFPNYSSELNVNALELDDSALYLCASSLGVAGTQTNEKLFFGSGTQLSVL.

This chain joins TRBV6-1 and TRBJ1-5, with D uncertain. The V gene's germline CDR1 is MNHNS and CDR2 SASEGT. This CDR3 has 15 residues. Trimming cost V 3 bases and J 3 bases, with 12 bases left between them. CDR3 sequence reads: CASSEITTPNQPQHF. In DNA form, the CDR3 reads TGTGCCAGCAGTGAGATTACGACTCCCAATCAGCCCCAGCATTTT.